These 10 T cell receptor beta chains came from one sample sequenced in a study of blood T cell repertoires in COVID-19 (dated by TCRdb to between 2020 and 2021). Libraries were prepared through the immunoSEQ multiplex PCR assay. TCRdb provides this immuneACCESS table in a form limited to in-frame rearrangements. Some clones are lacking; in checked studies, under half of them reflect an unresolved V gene, and why the rest are absent is not known. In all, the sample holds 200,000 to 300,000 clones, and 81% of those were seen once. The biggest ten clones account for around 7.2% of the sample. Specimen: peripheral blood. These receptors all come from a woman aged 80 or older with COVID-19, enrolled during active disease.

The chain links TRBV3-1 (or the pseudogene TRBV3-2) to TRBJ2-4; the match to TRBD2 covers 7 bases. This CDR3 is 16 amino acids long. The ends lost 0 bases at V and 0 bases at J; junction bases unmatched: 2. Per the germline V gene, CDR1 is LGHDT and CDR2 is YNNKEL (reference sequence). The CDR3 region is CASSQDGGVAKNIQYF. The CDR3 DNA reads TGTGCCAGCAGCCAAGATGGGGGGGTAGCCAAAAACATTCAGTACTTC.

The J gene is TRBJ1-1, the V gene TRBV27; D may be TRBD1 (6 bases). Trimming removed 5 bases from V and 5 bases from J, with 12 bases in between. The V gene's germline CDR1 is MNHEY and CDR2 SMNVEV (reference sequence). The CDR3 has 13 residues. As DNA, the CDR3 is TGTGCCAGCAGTCTACAGGGAACAACTGAAGCTTTCTTT. This codes for CASSLQGTTEAFF.

The chain recombines TRBV4-2 with TRBJ2-7; D gene uncertain. The CDR3 is 16 residues long. V was clipped by 5 bases and J by 0 bases, with 17 bases between them. Germline-derived CDR1 and CDR2 are LGHNA and YNFKEQ. The CDR3 bases are TGTGCCAGCAGCAAGTCCTCAACGGGTACCTCCTACGAGCAGTACTTC. Residues: CASSKSSTGTSYEQYF.

The J gene is TRBJ2-3, the V gene TRBV19, with D hard to call. The CDR3 consists of 15 residues. V lost 4 bases to trimming and J lost 4 bases, with 15 bases between them. Germline values: CDR1 LNHDA, CDR2 SQIVND (reference sequence). The CDR3 here is CASSSYSGSPDTQYF. Written as DNA, the CDR3 is TGTGCCAGTAGTAGTTATAGTGGTAGCCCAGATACGCAGTATTTT. Full variable domain (outside the CDR3, taken from reference TRBV19 and TRBJ2-3): DGGITQSPKYLFRKEGQNVTLSCEQNLNHDAMYWYRQDPGQGLRLIYYSQIVNDFQKGDIAEGYSVSREKKESFPLTVTSAQKNPTAFYLCASSSYSGSPDTQYFGPGTRLTVL.

V and J are TRBV21-1 and TRBJ2-7; the table's TRBD1 call for D was not verified on the DNA. TRBV21-1 is reported as a pseudogene. CDR3 length: 15 amino acids. The CDR3, as DNA: TGTGCCAGCAGCTACACCCAGGGAAGTAACTACGAGCAGTACTTC. Amino acids: CASSYTQGSNYEQYF.

The rearrangement links TRBV11-2 to TRBJ2-1, with TRBD2 as a possible D gene (8 bases). Trimming pared 6 bases from V and 2 bases from J, leaving 20 bases between. CDR1 and CDR2 (germline): SGHAT, FQNNGV. There are 17 residues in the CDR3. CDR3 nucleotides: TGTGCCAGCAGTTACAGGGGCGGAGCGGGAGCCTACAATGAGCAGTTCTTC. It translates to CASSYRGGAGAYNEQFF.

This chain joins TRBV28 and TRBJ2-5; D is undetermined. The CDR3 has 13 residues. V lost 5 bases and J 2 bases, leaving 9 bases between the germline ends. The V gene's germline CDR1 is MDHEN and CDR2 SYDVKM. The CDR3 reads CASSATYQETQYF. CDR3 nucleotide sequence: TGTGCCAGCAGTGCAACATATCAAGAGACCCAGTACTTC.

This clone was seen only once. The V call is TRBV28, the J call TRBJ1-4, with no clear D. V was trimmed by 4 bases and J by 10 bases, leaving 7 bases between them. The CDR3 has 11 residues. Germline CDR1 is MDHEN and CDR2 is SYDVKM. The CDR3 here is CASSSVRKLFF. The CDR3 coding sequence is TGTGCCAGCAGTTCTGTCCGAAAACTGTTTTTT.

The V and J genes are TRBV27 and TRBJ2-7, with D perhaps matching TRBD1 (6 bases). The V and J ends lost 8 bases and 10 bases respectively, with 18 bases between them. CDR3 size: 12 residues. The germline V gene encodes CDR1 MNHEY and CDR2 SMNVEV (reference sequence). Written as DNA, the CDR3 is TGTGCCAGCGGATATCCCCCTGGGACACAGTACTTC. This encodes CASGYPPGTQYF.

Note on this clone: In the same sample, other DNA sequences code for this CDR3. The V gene is TRBV18, the J gene TRBJ1-6; no definite D call. Between the trimmed V and J ends, which lost 2 bases and 7 bases, there was a span of 6 bases. The CDR3 is made up of 13 amino acids. From germline, CDR1 is KGHSH and CDR2 LQKENI. This chain's CDR3 is CASSPGLNSPLHF. The CDR3 DNA reads TGTGCCAGCTCACCAGGACTCAATTCACCCCTCCACTTT.